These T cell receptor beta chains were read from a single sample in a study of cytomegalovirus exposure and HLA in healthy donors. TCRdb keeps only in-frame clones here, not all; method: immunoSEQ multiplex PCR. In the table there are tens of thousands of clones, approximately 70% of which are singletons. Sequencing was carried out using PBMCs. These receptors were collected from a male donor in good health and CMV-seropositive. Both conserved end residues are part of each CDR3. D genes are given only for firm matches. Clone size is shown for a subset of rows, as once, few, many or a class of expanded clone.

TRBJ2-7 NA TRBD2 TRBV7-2 CASSPSGTSYEQYF TGTGCCAGCAGCCCTAGCGGGACCTCCTACGAGCAGTACTTC
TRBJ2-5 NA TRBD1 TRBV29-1 CSVELGTGGETQYF TGCAGCGTTGAATTGGGGACAGGGGGAGAGACCCAGTACTTC
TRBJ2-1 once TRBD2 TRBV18 CASSPASGIYNEQFF TGTGCCAGCTCACCAGCTAGCGGGATATACAATGAGCAGTTCTTC
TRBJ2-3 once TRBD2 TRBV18 CASSLTSGASTDTQYF TGTGCCAGCTCACTGACTAGCGGGGCTAGCACAGATACGCAGTATTTT
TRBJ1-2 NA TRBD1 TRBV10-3 CAISVGGQATNYGYTF TGTGCCATCAGTGTCGGGGGACAGGCCACTAACTATGGCTACACCTTC
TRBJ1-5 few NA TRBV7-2 CASSVMNQPQHF TGTGCCAGCAGCGTTATGAATCAGCCCCAGCATTTT
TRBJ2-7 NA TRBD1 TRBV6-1 CASRDPGTGPYEQYF TGTGCCAGCAGGGACCCCGGGACAGGGCCCTACGAGCAGTACTTC
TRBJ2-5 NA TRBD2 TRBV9 CASSVGTRSGRGYMTSQETQYF TGTGCCAGCAGCGTAGGGACTAGGTCAGGTAGGGGCTACATGACATCCCAAGAGACCCAGTACTTC
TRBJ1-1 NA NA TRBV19 CASSIDPGGGTEAFF TGTGCCAGTAGTATAGATCCCGGGGGAGGTACTGAAGCTTTCTTT
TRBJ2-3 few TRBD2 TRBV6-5 CASGLAGVGDTQYF TGTGCCAGCGGACTAGCGGGAGTAGGAGATACGCAGTATTTT
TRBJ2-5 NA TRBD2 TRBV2 CASSGGAGEFQETQYF TGTGCCAGCAGTGGGGGAGCGGGAGAATTCCAAGAGACCCAGTACTTC
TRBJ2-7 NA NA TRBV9 CASSLEGLHEQYF TGTGCCAGCAGCTTGGAGGGGCTCCACGAGCAGTACTTC
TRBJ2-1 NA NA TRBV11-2 CASSFTGQSYNEQFF TGTGCCAGCAGCTTTACGGGTCAATCCTACAATGAGCAGTTCTTC
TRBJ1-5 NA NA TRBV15 CATSRDLSSRRSNQPQHF TGTGCCACCAGCAGAGACCTCTCCTCCCGGAGAAGCAATCAGCCCCAGCATTTT
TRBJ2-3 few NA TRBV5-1 CASSFEGFTDTQYF TGCGCCAGCAGCTTCGAGGGATTCACAGATACGCAGTATTTT